What follows is one TCR beta chain and its context. This clone was seen a handful of times. It lacks a known antigen. The sample holds no much larger clone one base away, and base qualities are not on file. This sample is drawn from a study of blood T cell repertoires in COVID-19 (TCRdb year 2020). Study-level background: The collaborator samples originated in the United States, Italy and Spain and spanned the acute and convalescent phases of COVID-19. The material from the prospective study consisted of cDNA or gDNA derived from T cells, B-cell-depleted T cells, or PBMCs. Subjects who had been exposed to COVID-19, were actively infected with it, or had recovered from it provided the deeply sampled blood TCRbeta repertoires that made up the dataset. The repertoires were released in a freely available public database intended as a resource for research on the immune response to SARS-CoV-2. Samples came from the ongoing ImmuneRACE study (first 160 participants) plus 1,254 subjects from 6 global collaborators. Nearly every sample came with metadata listing a de-identified subject ID, COVID-19 status, age in years and sex. HLA class I and class II types, where available, came from metadata supplied by the sample provider rather than from assay-based typing.

Whole blood was collected in K2EDTA tubes by collaborating institutions according to the institutions' own protocols. For TCRbeta analysis, collaborators shipped samples as frozen whole blood, isolated PBMCs, or DNA extracted from either of those sample types. The research as a whole found: The amount of clinical and demographic metadata varied by source and participant and was provided uncurated.

TCRbeta CDR3 regions were amplified from genomic DNA by means of the immunoSEQ Assay, a bias-controlled multiplex PCR. Processing in the source paper ran as follows. The number of nucleated cells in each sample was estimated by amplification of reference gene primers within the assay. To quantify the absolute abundance of each unique TCRbeta CDR3 rearrangement, sequence reads were collapsed and filtered. Productive Simpson clonality was computed per sample as the square root of Simpson's diversity index over productive rearrangements. TCRdb took this table from immuneACCESS and kept in-frame rearrangements with V and J called. Such tables lack part of the clones; where checked against another copy, unresolved V genes explain under half of the gap, and the rest is unexplained. V, J and clone size were drawn from that table, and D and trimming were deduced from the DNA. The sample profile shows under 200,000 clones; over 70% of them were found once. The ten most abundant clones make up about 3% of the sample.

The CDR3, cysteine through phenylalanine, is 14 amino acids long. The entry retains the CDR3 DNA only, 42 bases that are in frame from base 1. According to the germline V gene, CDR1 reads SGHAT and CDR2 reads FQNNGV. V ends up 5 bases short and J 4 bases short, with an unmatched junction base count of 4. The clonotype comes from a man aged 65-85 years with acute or convalescent COVID-19. The rearrangement combines TRBV11-2 with TRBJ1-3; 8 central nucleotides agree with TRBD1. Input material: peripheral blood. The DNA sequence follows: TGTGCCAGCAGCGCTGGGACAGGAGGAAACACCATATATTTT. Translated, this gives CASSAGTGGNTIYF.